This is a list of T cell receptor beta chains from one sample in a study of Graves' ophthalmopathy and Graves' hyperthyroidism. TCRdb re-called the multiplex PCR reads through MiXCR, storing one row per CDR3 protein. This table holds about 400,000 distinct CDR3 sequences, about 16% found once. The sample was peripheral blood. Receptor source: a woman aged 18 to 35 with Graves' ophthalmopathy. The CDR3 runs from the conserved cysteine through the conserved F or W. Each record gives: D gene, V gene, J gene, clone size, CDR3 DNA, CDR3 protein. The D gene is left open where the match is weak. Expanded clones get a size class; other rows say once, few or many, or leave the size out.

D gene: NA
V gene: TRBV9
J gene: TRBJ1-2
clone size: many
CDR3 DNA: TGTGCCAGCAGCGTAGCCCGGGGCCCCGTAGGTGGCTATGGCTACACCTTC
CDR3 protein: CASSVARGPVGGYGYTF

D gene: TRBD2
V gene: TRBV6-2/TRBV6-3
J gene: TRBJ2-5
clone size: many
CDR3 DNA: TGTGCCAGCACCGACCCCGGACTAGCGGGAGGGCCGGAGACCCAGTACTTC
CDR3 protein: CASTDPGLAGGPETQYF

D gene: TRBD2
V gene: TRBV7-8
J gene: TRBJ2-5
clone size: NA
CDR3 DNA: TGTGCCAGCAGCTTAGCAGACGCGGGGGGCGCAGAGACCCAGTACTTC
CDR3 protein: CASSLADAGGAETQYF

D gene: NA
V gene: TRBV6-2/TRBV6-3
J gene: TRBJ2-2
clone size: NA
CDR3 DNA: TGTGCCAGCAGTTGGGGGGCTGGCACCGGGGAGCTGTTTTTT
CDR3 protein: CASSWGAGTGELFF

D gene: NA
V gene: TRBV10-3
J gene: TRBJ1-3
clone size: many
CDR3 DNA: TGTGCCATCAGTGACGGAAACACCATATATTTT
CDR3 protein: CAISDGNTIYF

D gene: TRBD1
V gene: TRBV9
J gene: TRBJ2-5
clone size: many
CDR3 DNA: TGTGCCAGCAGCCCGGACAGGGTGGAGACCCAGTACTTC
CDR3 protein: CASSPDRVETQYF

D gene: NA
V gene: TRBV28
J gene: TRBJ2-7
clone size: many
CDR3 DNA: TGTGCCAGCAGTTCAATAGGGATCTCCTACGAGCAGTACTTC
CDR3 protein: CASSSIGISYEQYF

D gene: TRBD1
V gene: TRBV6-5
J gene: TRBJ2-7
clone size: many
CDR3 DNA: TGTGCCAGCACCACGGCAGGGGGCGCATACTACGAGCAGTACTTC
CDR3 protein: CASTTAGGAYYEQYF

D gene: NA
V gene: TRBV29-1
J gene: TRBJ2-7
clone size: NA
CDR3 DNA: TGCAGCGTTTTGGGCAACTCCTACGAGCAGTACTTC
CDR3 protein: CSVLGNSYEQYF

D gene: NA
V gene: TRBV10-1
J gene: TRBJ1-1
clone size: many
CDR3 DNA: TGCGCCAGCAGGGACAGCGGTACTGAAGCTTTCTTT
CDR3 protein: CASRDSGTEAFF

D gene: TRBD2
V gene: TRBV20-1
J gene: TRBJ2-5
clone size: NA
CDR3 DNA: TGCAGTGCAAGCCCCCTCAGCGGGAGCCAAGAGACCCAGTACTTC
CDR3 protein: CSASPLSGSQETQYF

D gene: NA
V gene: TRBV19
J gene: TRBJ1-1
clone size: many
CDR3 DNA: TGTGCCAGTAAGGGGCACAGGGTACAAGACACTGAAGCTTTCTTT
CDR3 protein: CASKGHRVQDTEAFF

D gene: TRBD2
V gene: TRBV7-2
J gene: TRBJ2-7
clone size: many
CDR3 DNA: TGTGCCAGCAGCTTAGCCGGGACTAGCGGGGGGTATTACGAGCAGTACTTC
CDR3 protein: CASSLAGTSGGYYEQYF

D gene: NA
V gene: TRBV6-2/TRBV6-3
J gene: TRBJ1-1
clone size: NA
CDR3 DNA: TGTGCCAGCAGAGACCGGGCCTGGCTGTATGCTTTCTTT
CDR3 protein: CASRDRAWLYAFF

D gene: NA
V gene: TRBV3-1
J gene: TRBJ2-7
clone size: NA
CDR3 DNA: TGTGCCAGCAGCCAAGGGGGGCAGGGCTACGAGCAGTACTTC
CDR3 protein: CASSQGGQGYEQYF

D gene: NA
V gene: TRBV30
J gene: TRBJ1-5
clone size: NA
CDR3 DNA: TGTGCCTCCGCCGAGGGGCATCAGCCCCAGCATTTT
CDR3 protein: CASAEGHQPQHF

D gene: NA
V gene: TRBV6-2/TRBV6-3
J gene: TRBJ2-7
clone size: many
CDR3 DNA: TGTGCCAGCAGTCCGCTAGAATACGAGCAGTACTTC
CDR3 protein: CASSPLEYEQYF

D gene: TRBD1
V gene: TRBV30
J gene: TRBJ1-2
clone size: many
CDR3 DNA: TGTGCCTGGAGTTCCGGGACAGCCTATGGCTACACCTTC
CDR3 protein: CAWSSGTAYGYTF

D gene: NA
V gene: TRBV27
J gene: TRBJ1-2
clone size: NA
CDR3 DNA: TGTGCCAGCAGTTCCCTCTGGGGCTATGGCTACACCTTC
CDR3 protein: CASSSLWGYGYTF

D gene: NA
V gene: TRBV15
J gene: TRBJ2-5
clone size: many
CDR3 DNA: TGTGCCACCAGCAGAGTGGGAGAGACCCAGTACTTC
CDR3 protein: CATSRVGETQYF

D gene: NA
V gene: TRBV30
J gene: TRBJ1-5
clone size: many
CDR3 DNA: TGTGCCTGGAGTTTGCCGGGGCTCGGAGTTCAGCCCCAGCATTTT
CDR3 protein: CAWSLPGLGVQPQHF

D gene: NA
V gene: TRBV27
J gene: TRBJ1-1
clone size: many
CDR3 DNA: TGTGCCAGCAGTCGGGTGGGGTGGAACACTGAAGCTTTCTTT
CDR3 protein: CASSRVGWNTEAFF

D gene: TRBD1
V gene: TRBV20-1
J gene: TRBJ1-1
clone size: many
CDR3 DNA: TGCAGTGCAACGGACAGGGTCATATCGAACACTGAAGCTTTCTTT
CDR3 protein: CSATDRVISNTEAFF

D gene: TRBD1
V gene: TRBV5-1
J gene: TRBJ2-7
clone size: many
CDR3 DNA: TGCGCCAGCAGCTTCCCACCCACCCCCGGGACAGGGAGATACGAGCAGTACTTC
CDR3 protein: CASSFPPTPGTGRYEQYF

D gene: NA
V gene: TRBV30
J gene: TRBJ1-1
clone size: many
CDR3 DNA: TGTGCCTGGAGTGCCCACCAGGGGTTCACTGAAGCTTTCTTT
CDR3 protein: CAWSAHQGFTEAFF

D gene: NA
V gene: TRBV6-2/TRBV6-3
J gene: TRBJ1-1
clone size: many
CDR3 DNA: TGTGCCAGCAGTACCCCGCCGACCTGGGGGGCGCGCACTGAAGCTTTCTTT
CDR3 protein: CASSTPPTWGARTEAFF

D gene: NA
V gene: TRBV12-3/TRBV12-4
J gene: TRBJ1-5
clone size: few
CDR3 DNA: TGTGCCAGCAGTTTACTGGACGGCAATCAGCCCCAGCATTTT
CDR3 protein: CASSLLDGNQPQHF

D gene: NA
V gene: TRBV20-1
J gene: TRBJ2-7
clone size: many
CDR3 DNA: TGCAGTGCTAGAGACGGGGATATCGGCAAGTACTTC
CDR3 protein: CSARDGDIGKYF

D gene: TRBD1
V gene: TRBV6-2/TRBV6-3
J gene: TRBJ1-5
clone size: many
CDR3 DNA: TGTGCCAGCAGACGCGACAGGGAGAATCAGCCCCAGCATTTT
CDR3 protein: CASRRDRENQPQHF

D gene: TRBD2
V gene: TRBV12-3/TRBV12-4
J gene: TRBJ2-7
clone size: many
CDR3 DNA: TGTGCCAGCAGTTTAGAGCGGGGAAATTACAAGCAGTACTTC
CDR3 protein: CASSLERGNYKQYF

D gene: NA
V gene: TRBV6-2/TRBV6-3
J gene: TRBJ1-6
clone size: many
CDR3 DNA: TGTGCCAGCAGTTACTCGGGCAGTTATTCACCCCTCCACTTT
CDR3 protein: CASSYSGSYSPLHF

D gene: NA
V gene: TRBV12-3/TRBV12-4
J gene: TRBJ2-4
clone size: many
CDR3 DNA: TGTGCCAGCACTTCGGGCGGGGGACACTGGGAAAACATTCAGTACTTC
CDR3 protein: CASTSGGGHWENIQYF

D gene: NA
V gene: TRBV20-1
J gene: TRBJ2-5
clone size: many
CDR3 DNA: TGCAGTGCTACCTCGGAGGGGCCCCAAGAGACCCAGTACTTC
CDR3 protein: CSATSEGPQETQYF

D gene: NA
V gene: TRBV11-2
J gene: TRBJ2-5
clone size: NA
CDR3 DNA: TGTGCCAGCAGCTTGTTTAGGGGGAGGGTCCTCGAGACCCAGTACTTC
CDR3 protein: CASSLFRGRVLETQYF

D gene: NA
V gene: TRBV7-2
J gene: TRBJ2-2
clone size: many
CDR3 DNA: TGTGCCAGCAGCCTAAGCGGAGGGGAGCTGTTTTTT
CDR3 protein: CASSLSGGELFF

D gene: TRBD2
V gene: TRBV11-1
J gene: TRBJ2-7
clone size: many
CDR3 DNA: TGTGCCAGCAGCTTAGACACTAGCGGGAGCTACGAGCAGTACTTC
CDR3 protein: CASSLDTSGSYEQYF

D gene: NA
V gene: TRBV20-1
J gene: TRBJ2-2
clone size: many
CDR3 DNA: TGCAGTGCCACATCGGACTACACCGGGGAGCTGTTTTTT
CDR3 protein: CSATSDYTGELFF

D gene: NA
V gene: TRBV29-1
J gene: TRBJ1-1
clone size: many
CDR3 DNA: TGCAGCGTTGTTAGGGGCGGCTTGAACACTGAAGCTTTCTTT
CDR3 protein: CSVVRGGLNTEAFF

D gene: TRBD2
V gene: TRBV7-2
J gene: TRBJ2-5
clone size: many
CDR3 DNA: TGTGCCAGCAGCTTAGCAGCGGGGGGGTCACAAGAGACCCAGTACTTC
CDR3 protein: CASSLAAGGSQETQYF

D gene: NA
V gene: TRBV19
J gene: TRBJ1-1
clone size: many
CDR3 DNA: TGTGCCACCTACAATACAGGATTGGGGGGGGAAGCTTTCTTT
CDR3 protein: CATYNTGLGGEAFF

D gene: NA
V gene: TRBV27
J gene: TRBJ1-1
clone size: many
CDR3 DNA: TGTGCCAGCAGTTTATCTGGGGATCACACTGAAGCTTTCTTT
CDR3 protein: CASSLSGDHTEAFF

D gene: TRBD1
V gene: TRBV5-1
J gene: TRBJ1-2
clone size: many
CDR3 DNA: TGCGCCAGCAGCTTGGTTTCACCTGGGGGGGACAGCTATGGCTACACCTTC
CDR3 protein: CASSLVSPGGDSYGYTF

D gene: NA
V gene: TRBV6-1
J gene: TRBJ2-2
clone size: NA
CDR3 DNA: TGTGCCAGCGTCGGCACCGGGGAGCTGTTTTTT
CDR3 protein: CASVGTGELFF

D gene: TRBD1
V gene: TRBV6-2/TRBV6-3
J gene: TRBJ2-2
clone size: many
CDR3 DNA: TGTGCCAGCAACAGGGGTTCGGGCACCGGGGAGCTGTTTTTT
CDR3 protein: CASNRGSGTGELFF

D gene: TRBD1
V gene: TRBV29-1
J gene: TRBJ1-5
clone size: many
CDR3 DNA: TGCAGCGTCCGCGGGACAGAGCTCTCCCCCCAGCATTTT
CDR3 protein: CSVRGTELSPQHF

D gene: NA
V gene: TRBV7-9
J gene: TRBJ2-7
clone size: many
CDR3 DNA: TGTGCCAGCTCCCGACCTAGTTTCAGCGAGCAGTACTTC
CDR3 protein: CASSRPSFSEQYF

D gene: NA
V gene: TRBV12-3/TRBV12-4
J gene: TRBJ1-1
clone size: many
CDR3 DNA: TGTGCCAGCGAGAGAGAGAACACTGAAGCTTTCTTT
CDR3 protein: CASERENTEAFF